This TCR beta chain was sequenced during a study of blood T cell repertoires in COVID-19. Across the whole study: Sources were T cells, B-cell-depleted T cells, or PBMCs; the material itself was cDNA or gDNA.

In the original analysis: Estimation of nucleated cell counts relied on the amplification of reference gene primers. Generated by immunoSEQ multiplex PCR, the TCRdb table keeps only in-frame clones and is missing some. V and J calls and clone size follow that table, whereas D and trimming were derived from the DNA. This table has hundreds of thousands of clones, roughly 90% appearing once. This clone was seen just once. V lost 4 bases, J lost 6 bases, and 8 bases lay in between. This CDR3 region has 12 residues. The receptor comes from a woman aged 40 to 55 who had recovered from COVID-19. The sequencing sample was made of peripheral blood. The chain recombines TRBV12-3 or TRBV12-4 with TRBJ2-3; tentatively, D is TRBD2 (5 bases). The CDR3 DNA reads TGTGCCAGCAGTTGGTGGGAGGATACGCAGTATTTT. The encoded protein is CASSWWEDTQYF.